Each of the 4 T cell receptor beta chains below was sequenced from the same sample in a study of blood T cell repertoires in COVID-19. Data came from immunoSEQ multiplex PCR; TCRdb stores just in-frame clones and leaves some out. The sample has roughly 150,000 clones, approximately 85% seen once. The sample comprised peripheral blood. These receptors came from an elderly man with COVID-19, enrolled during active disease.

The chain joins TRBV27 to TRBJ1-4, with D tentatively TRBD1 (6 bases). CDR3 size: 16 residues. V was trimmed by 2 bases and J by 10 bases, leaving 20 bases between them. Germline CDR1 is MNHEY and CDR2 is SMNVEV (reference sequence). For the CDR3, the DNA is TGTGCCAGCAGTTTAGTGGGAGTGAGGGGGAAGGGAAAACTGTTTTTT. Amino acid sequence: CASSLVGVRGKGKLFF.

This rearrangement joins TRBV7-8 to TRBJ1-4; 10 bases fit TRBD1. Germline V gene data show CDR1 as SGHVS and CDR2 as FQNEAQ. There are 15 residues in the CDR3. V was clipped by 7 bases and J by 6 bases; unmatched bases: 8. Here the CDR3 reads CASTTPGTGDEKLFF. CDR3 in DNA: TGTGCCAGCACCACCCCCGGGACAGGGGATGAAAAACTGTTTTTT.

This clone was recorded only once. V and J are TRBV29-1 and TRBJ2-1; 8 bases fit TRBD1. This CDR3 comprises 15 residues. V was pared by 5 bases and J by 3 bases, with 9 bases of the junction left unmatched. In germline, CDR1 is SQVTM, CDR2 ANQGSEA. As DNA, the CDR3 is TGCAGCGTTTCCCCCCTACAGGGGGGCTACAATGAGCAGTTCTTC. Amino acids: CSVSPLQGGYNEQFF.

This clone was counted a few times. This chain joins TRBV12-5 and TRBJ1-1; D may be TRBD1 (6 bases). Germline V CDR1 and CDR2: LGHNT, FRNRAP. V dropped 5 bases and J dropped 0 bases, with 13 bases sitting between them. The CDR3 sequence is 15 residues long. The DNA for the CDR3 is TGTGCTAGTGGTACTACCGGGACACTGAACACTGAAGCTTTCTTT. As protein: CASGTTGTLNTEAFF.